This passage covers 26 T cell receptor beta chains from one sample sequenced in a study of PD-L1 blockade in urothelial cancer. Sequencing was performed with immunoSEQ multiplex PCR; in TCRdb, only in-frame clones are kept and a portion is missing. The table has some 87,000 clones, around nine tenths seen once. As to time point: pretreatment peripheral blood. This material consisted of PBMCs, taken around atezolizumab (anti-PD-L1) treatment. The source is a man aged 55 to 69 with urothelial cancer.

The chain has TRBV19 and TRBJ1-2; D perhaps matches TRBD1 (5 bases). CDR1 and CDR2 (germline): LNHDA, SQIVND (reference sequence). This CDR3 is 12 amino acids long. V shed 10 bases and J shed 4 bases, with 13 bases lying between them. The CDR3 coding sequence is TGTGCCACCGAACAGGCCGGCTATGGCTACACCTTC. It codes for CATEQAGYGYTF.

The J gene is TRBJ2-4, the V gene TRBV9, with D possibly matching TRBD2 (6 bases). The CDR3 spans 15 residues. Per the germline V gene, CDR1 is SGDLS and CDR2 is YYNGEE. Trimming took off 3 bases at V and 8 bases at J, with 18 bases between the two ends. CDR3 region: CASSGGLQLGDIQYF. The CDR3 coding sequence is TGTGCCAGCAGCGGGGGACTCCAGTTGGGGGACATTCAGTACTTC.

The chain couples TRBV28 to TRBJ1-4, with 7 bases identical to TRBD1. The germline V gene has CDR1 MDHEN and CDR2 SYDVKM. Trimming removed 10 bases from V and 6 bases from J; junction bases left unmatched: 11. The CDR3 is 14 amino acids. CDR3 in amino acids: CATQPSGTDEKLFF. Here the CDR3 DNA reads TGTGCCACACAACCCTCGGGGACAGATGAAAAACTGTTTTTT.

The chain employs TRBV2 and TRBJ2-3; TRBD2 agrees at 10 bases. This CDR3 region has 14 residues. The germline CDR1 and CDR2 sequences are SNHLY and FYNNEI. Trimming at V came to 7 bases and at J to 5 bases, leaving 6 bases not matched to a gene. The CDR3 here is CASKSGGAVDTQYF. The CDR3, as DNA: TGTGCCAGCAAGAGCGGGGGGGCGGTAGATACGCAGTATTTT. The entire variable domain, with the rest obtained from reference TRBV2 and TRBJ2-3, is as follows: EPEVTQTPSHQVTQMGQEVILRCVPISNHLYFYWYRQILGQKVEFLVSFYNNEISEKSEIFDDQFSVERPDGSNFTLKIRSTKLEDSAMYFCASKSGGAVDTQYFGPGTRLTVL.

This clone occurred once. The chain is built from TRBV12-5 and TRBJ2-2; 9 nucleotides agree with TRBD1. The V segment lost 0 bases and the J segment 4 bases; nucleotides outside the gene matches: 0. This CDR3 comprises 15 residues. Per germline, CDR1 LGHNT and CDR2 FRNRAP. CDR3 nucleotides: TGTGCTAGTGGTTTGGTACAGGGGGCCACCGGGGAGCTGTTTTTT. Residues: CASGLVQGATGELFF. Full variable domain (missing parts from reference TRBV12-5 and TRBJ2-2): DARVTQTPRHKVTEMGQEVTMRCQPILGHNTVFWYRQTMMQGLELLAYFRNRAPLDDSGMPKDRFSAEMPDATLATLKIQPSEPRDSAVYFCASGLVQGATGELFFGEGSRLTVL.

This clone counts as medium-sized. The chain links TRBV6-4 to TRBJ2-3; 10 nucleotides align to TRBD2. With 6 bases clipped from V and 2 bases from J, the junction kept 8 bases outside the gene matches. Germline values: CDR1 MRHNA, CDR2 SNTAGT. CDR3 length: 16 amino acids. The DNA of the CDR3 is TGTGCCAGCAGCGCCCTAGCGGGGGACTCCACAGATACGCAGTATTTT. Protein product: CASSALAGDSTDTQYF.

The chain couples TRBV6-1 to TRBJ1-2; 10 positions match TRBD1. Per the germline V gene, CDR1 is MNHNS and CDR2 is SASEGT. The V segment lost 2 bases and the J segment 4 bases; nucleotides outside the gene matches: 4. This CDR3 comprises 15 residues. The CDR3 DNA reads TGTGCCAGCAGTGAACCCAGGACAGGGGGCTATGGCTACACCTTC. It translates to CASSEPRTGGYGYTF.

CDR3 nucleotide sequence: TGTGCCAGCAGCTTAGTCGGTTGGCAGGACAATGAGCAGTTCTTC. This codes for CASSLVGWQDNEQFF. The chain joins TRBV11-2 to TRBJ2-1; no definite D call. This CDR3 comprises 15 residues. With 1 base removed from V and 5 bases from J, the gap between germline ends came to 12 bases. The germline CDR1 and CDR2 sequences are SGHAT and FQNNGV.

The chain couples TRBV6-5 to TRBJ1-2; 7 bases are a match to TRBD1. The CDR3 sequence is 14 residues long. J lost 4 bases, V lost 8 bases, and 10 bases had no gene match. The germline V gene encodes CDR1 MNHEY and CDR2 SVGAGI. CDR3 protein: CASHPNDRAYGYTF. CDR3 coding DNA: TGTGCCAGCCATCCAAACGACAGGGCCTATGGCTACACCTTC.

The chain combines TRBV27 with TRBJ2-7; D not certain. The CDR3 sequence is 13 residues long. Germline loops: CDR1 MNHEY, CDR2 SMNVEV (reference sequence). V shed 3 bases and J shed 0 bases, with 6 bases lying between them. CDR3 in DNA: TGTGCCAGCAGTTTCCTTAGCTCCTACGAGCAGTACTTC. Amino acids: CASSFLSSYEQYF.

The chain is built from TRBV28 and TRBJ1-2; 7 bases align to TRBD1. This CDR3 comprises 14 residues. V trimming: 2 bases; J trimming: 4 bases; junction bases outside the gene matches: 4. Germline V gene sequence: CDR1 MDHEN, CDR2 SYDVKM. The CDR3 nucleotides read TGTGCCAGCAGTTTAGAGGCAGGGGGCTATGGCTACACCTTC. It codes for CASSLEAGGYGYTF.

This clone was seen only once. This chain joins TRBV4-2 and TRBJ2-3, with 9 nucleotides matching TRBD2. Germline CDR1 is LGHNA and CDR2 is YNFKEQ. The trim removed 4 bases at V and 3 bases at J, leaving 5 bases unmatched. The CDR3 has 15 amino acids. CDR3 protein: CASSRPGLATDTQYF. As DNA, the CDR3 is TGTGCCAGCAGCCGGCCGGGACTAGCAACAGATACGCAGTATTTT.

This chain joins TRBV7-3 and TRBJ2-2, with D tentatively TRBD1 (5 bases). Trimming left V 2 bases short and J 4 bases short, with 14 bases between. The CDR3 length is 16 residues. From germline, CDR1 is SGHTA and CDR2 FQGTGA. CDR3 in amino acids: CASSLQGRASTGELFF. The CDR3 DNA follows: TGTGCCAGCAGCTTACAGGGCAGGGCGAGCACCGGGGAGCTGTTTTTT.

The chain joins TRBV6-6 to TRBJ1-2, with D uncertain. The germline V gene encodes CDR1 MNHNY and CDR2 SVGAGI (reference sequence). Trimming cost V 0 bases and J 8 bases, with 10 bases left between them. CDR3 size: 13 residues. CDR3 sequence: CASSYSAGYGYTF. As DNA, the CDR3 is TGTGCCAGCAGTTACTCAGCCGGGTACGGCTACACCTTC.

This clone was detected only once. The chain uses TRBV6-5 and TRBJ1-2; tentatively, D is TRBD1 (5 bases). The CDR3 covers 14 residues. Trimming removed 3 bases at V and 5 bases at J, with 13 bases between. Per germline, CDR1 MNHEY and CDR2 SVGAGI. The chain's CDR3 is CASSYSRQRYGYTF. CDR3 nucleotide sequence: TGTGCCAGCAGTTATTCCCGACAGCGATATGGCTACACCTTC.

The J gene is TRBJ2-7, the V gene TRBV5-1; a possible D gene is TRBD2 (5 bases). The germline CDR1 and CDR2 sequences are SGHRS and YFSETQ. The CDR3 runs to 13 residues. V was pared by 3 bases and J by 7 bases, with 14 bases between. The CDR3 sequence is CASSWALGGEQYF. The CDR3 DNA is TGCGCCAGCAGCTGGGCCCTGGGCGGGGAGCAGTACTTC.

This chain joins TRBV29-1 and TRBJ2-3; weak D call: TRBD1 (5 bases). The CDR3 has 14 residues. CDR1 SQVTM and CDR2 ANQGSEA come from the germline V gene. V lost 1 base to trimming and J lost 1 base, with 9 bases between them. CDR3 nucleotides: TGCAGCGTTGAAGCCGCGACAGGCACAGATACGCAGTATTTT. The encoded protein is CSVEAATGTDTQYF.

V gene TRBV19 combines with J gene TRBJ1-1; D call uncertain. Germline loops: CDR1 LNHDA, CDR2 SQIVND (reference sequence). CDR3 length equals 13 residues. Trimming took 3 bases from V and 1 from J, leaving 6 bases between them. CDR3: CASSMGGNTEAFF. The CDR3 DNA sequence: TGTGCCAGTAGTATGGGAGGGAACACTGAAGCTTTCTTT.

The chain has TRBV6-5 and TRBJ2-7, with 9 bases that match TRBD1. Germline values: CDR1 MNHEY, CDR2 SVGAGI. The CDR3 covers 16 residues. J was trimmed by 7 bases and V by 2 bases; bases with no gene match: 12. CDR3 in amino acids: CASSYLGTGTLREQYF. The CDR3 coding sequence is TGTGCCAGCAGTTACCTGGGGACAGGGACCTTAAGGGAGCAGTACTTC.

V is TRBV28 and J is TRBJ2-1; D gene unclear. The germline V gene encodes CDR1 MDHEN and CDR2 SYDVKM. The CDR3 has 13 residues. The V end lost 5 bases, the J end lost 6 bases, and 11 bases lay between the germline ends. CDR3 in amino acids: CASSPYRINEQFF. The CDR3 DNA follows: TGTGCCAGCAGTCCCTACCGAATCAATGAGCAGTTCTTC.

The rearrangement uses TRBV5-5 and TRBJ2-5; D is undetermined. The V end lost 4 bases, the J end lost 0 bases, and 13 bases lay between the germline ends. The germline V gene has CDR1 SGHKS and CDR2 YYEKEE (reference sequence). The CDR3 consists of 15 residues. The DNA for the CDR3 is TGTGCCAGCAGCCCGGGTCCCGGATACCAAGAGACCCAGTACTTC. Translated: CASSPGPGYQETQYF.

The chain links TRBV18 to TRBJ2-7; 10 nucleotides match TRBD2. CDR1 KGHSH and CDR2 LQKENI come from the germline V gene. Trimming at V came to 6 bases and at J to 2 bases, leaving 7 bases not matched to a gene. The CDR3 runs 15 residues. The DNA for the CDR3 is TGTGCCAGCTCGTCTACTAGCGGGGTGGCCTACGAGCAGTACTTC. Translating gives CASSSTSGVAYEQYF.

This clone came up once. CDR3 coding DNA: TGTGCCAGCAAAATTGGACTCGACAATGAGCAGTTCTTC. Translated: CASKIGLDNEQFF. The chain recombines TRBV18 with TRBJ2-1, with D possibly being TRBD2 (5 bases). The CDR3 is 13 amino acids. Trimming cost V 8 bases and J 5 bases, with 13 bases left between them. Germline lookup yields CDR1 KGHSH and CDR2 LQKENI.

This clone appeared once. The rearrangement uses TRBV6-5 and TRBJ1-6; 7 nucleotides line up with TRBD1. Germline loops: CDR1 MNHEY, CDR2 SVGAGI. After removal of 8 bases from V and 0 bases from J, the junction contained 4 bases not matched to a gene. This CDR3 has 15 residues. For the CDR3, the DNA is TGTGCCAGCGCAGGGGGGAGCTCCTATAATTCACCCCTCCACTTT. Its translation: CASAGGSSYNSPLHF.

The chain carries TRBV29-1 and TRBJ1-5; 8 bases are a match to TRBD1. Germline CDR1 SQVTM, CDR2 ANQGSEA. CDR3 size: 14 residues. V was pared by 5 bases and J by 10 bases, with 13 bases of the junction left unmatched. The CDR3: CSVRLTGGSQPQHF. CDR3 sequence (DNA): TGCAGCGTTCGCCTAACAGGGGGATCCCAACCCCAGCATTTT.

The CDR3: CATSRVRGAYEQYF. CDR3 coding DNA: TGTGCCACCAGCAGAGTCAGGGGGGCCTACGAGCAGTACTTC. The V and J genes are TRBV15 and TRBJ2-7; D is possibly TRBD1 (7 bases). The germline CDR1 and CDR2 sequences are LNHNV and YYDKDF (reference sequence). This CDR3 contains 14 residues. V was pared by 1 base and J by 2 bases, with 9 bases between.